The 20 T cell receptor beta chains below all came from one sample that was sequenced in a study of blood T cell repertoires in COVID-19. Sequencing was performed with immunoSEQ multiplex PCR; in TCRdb, only in-frame clones are kept and a portion is missing. The data show about 310,000 clones, 85% to 90% seen once. Sequencing was done on a sample of PBMCs or T cells enriched from blood (not recorded which). The receptors were sampled from a woman in her twenties or thirties who had recovered from COVID-19.

V is TRBV7-8 and J is TRBJ1-1; D remains ambiguous. Trimming removed 1 base from V and 7 bases from J, with 13 bases in between. The CDR3 sequence is 14 residues long. In germline, CDR1 is SGHVS, CDR2 FQNEAQ. CDR3 DNA sequence: TGTGCCAGCAGCTTAGTGATTTTGTTCGGTGAAGCTTTCTTT. Protein product: CASSLVILFGEAFF.

In the case of this clone: Other nucleotide sequences in the sample specify the same CDR3. The V and J genes are TRBV7-9 and TRBJ2-7, with 11 bases lining up with TRBD1. The ends lost 6 bases at V and 5 bases at J; junction bases unmatched: 3. Looked up from germline, CDR1 is SEHNR and CDR2 is FQNEAQ (reference sequence). The CDR3 has 13 residues. The CDR3 here is CASSGQGADEQYF. For the CDR3, the DNA is TGTGCCAGCAGTGGACAGGGGGCTGACGAGCAGTACTTC.

The V and J genes are TRBV18 and TRBJ1-2; a possible D gene is TRBD1 (5 bases). The CDR3 has 14 residues. The V end was cut by 3 bases, the J end by 4 bases, with 12 bases between. CDR1 is KGHSH and CDR2 is LQKENI in the germline V gene. CDR3 sequence (DNA): TGTGCCAGCTCACCGGACACACAAGGCTATGGCTACACCTTC. Amino acid sequence: CASSPDTQGYGYTF.

The J gene is TRBJ2-3, the V gene TRBV5-1; TRBD1 matches at 9 bases. Germline-derived CDR1 and CDR2 are SGHRS and YFSETQ. V lost 4 bases, J lost 3 bases, and 6 bases stayed unmatched. The CDR3 has 15 amino acids. The CDR3 reads CASSAGTGYTDTQYF. The CDR3 nucleotides read TGCGCCAGCAGCGCCGGGACAGGGTATACAGATACGCAGTATTTT.

This chain joins TRBV27 and TRBJ1-1; tentatively, D is TRBD1 (5 bases). V lost 0 bases and J lost 0, with 14 bases in between. Germline-derived CDR1 and CDR2 are MNHEY and SMNVEV (reference sequence). The CDR3 extends over 17 amino acids. CDR3 in DNA: TGTGCCAGCAGTTTATCGTCAGGGTCTATCATGAACACTGAAGCTTTCTTT. Protein product: CASSLSSGSIMNTEAFF.

This clone came up once. The chain joins TRBV27 to TRBJ1-5; weak D call: TRBD1 (6 bases). Trimming left V 6 bases short and J 0 bases short, with 15 bases between. Germline CDR1 MNHEY, CDR2 SMNVEV (reference sequence). The CDR3 runs to 16 residues. The CDR3 loop reads CASSSWTENSNQPQHF. In nucleotides, the CDR3 is TGTGCCAGCAGCTCATGGACAGAGAATAGCAATCAGCCCCAGCATTTT.

The CDR3 DNA sequence: TGTGCCAGCAGCTTAACACCGGGACAGGGGGTTCGACTTGGAGGCTACACCTTC. Translating gives CASSLTPGQGVRLGGYTF. The genes are TRBV7-2 and TRBJ1-2, with TRBD1 matching over 11 bases. The ends lost 2 bases at V and 8 bases at J; junction bases unmatched: 16. CDR3 length: 18 residues. CDR1 is SGHTA and CDR2 is FQGNSA in the germline V gene. Complete variable domain (other parts from reference TRBV7-2 and TRBJ1-2): GAGVSQSPSNKVTEKGKDVELRCDPISGHTALYWYRQSLGQGLEFLIYFQGNSAPDKSGLPSDRFSAERTGGSVSTLTIQRTQQEDSAVYLCASSLTPGQGVRLGGYTFGSGTRLTVV.

This rearrangement joins TRBV4-3 to TRBJ2-7; possible D gene TRBD1, 6 bases. Germline V gene lookup returns CDR1 LGHNA and CDR2 YSLEER. Deletions cut 1 base from V and 3 bases from J, with 13 bases between. This CDR3 region has 15 residues. Here the CDR3 reads CASSQVWDIYYEQYF. CDR3 coding DNA: TGCGCCAGCAGCCAAGTATGGGACATCTACTACGAGCAGTACTTC.

This clone has just a few counts. The rearrangement joins TRBV3-1 (or the pseudogene TRBV3-2) to TRBJ2-3, with 9 bases aligning to TRBD2. The CDR3 consists of 19 residues. Germline V gene data show CDR1 as LGHDT and CDR2 as YNNKEL (reference sequence). The junction had 13 bases not matched to a gene; V was cut back by 0 bases and J by 3 bases. The CDR3 nucleotides are TGTGCCAGCAGCCAAGATCAGGTCCCTAGCGGGATAAGAACAGATACGCAGTATTTT. It specifies CASSQDQVPSGIRTDTQYF.

The genes are TRBV30 and TRBJ1-3; 11 nucleotides agree with TRBD1. J lost 3 bases, V lost 4 bases, and 8 bases had no gene match. CDR3 length: 16 residues. Germline CDR1 reads GTSNPN; CDR2 reads SVGIG (reference sequence). The CDR3 is CAWTRDRGNFGNTIYF. The CDR3 region has the DNA TGTGCCTGGACCCGGGACAGGGGGAACTTTGGAAACACCATATATTTT.

This clone was detected a few times. V and J are TRBV6-5 and TRBJ1-1; D might be TRBD1 (5 bases). CDR1 is MNHEY and CDR2 is SVGAGI in the germline V gene. With 7 bases removed from V and 7 bases from J, the gap between germline ends came to 13 bases. The CDR3 is 12 residues long. CDR3 in amino acids: CASTILGGEAFF. The DNA for the CDR3 is TGTGCCAGCACTATTTTGGGGGGTGAAGCTTTCTTT.

This sequence joins TRBV4-3 and TRBJ2-3, with a possible D match to TRBD1 (6 bases). CDR3 length equals 17 residues. CDR1 is LGHNA, CDR2 YSLEER, per germline. The V end lost 0 bases, the J end lost 2 bases, and 15 bases lay between the germline ends. CDR3 residues: CASSQDHRRGYTDTQYF. CDR3 DNA sequence: TGCGCCAGCAGCCAAGACCACCGAAGGGGGTACACAGATACGCAGTATTTT.

The chain employs TRBV18 and TRBJ2-1, with TRBD2 identical over 9 bases. Germline V gene lookup returns CDR1 KGHSH and CDR2 LQKENI. The CDR3 sequence is 13 residues long. V gave up 8 bases and J gave up 9 bases; unmatched junction bases: 8. CDR3 in DNA: TGTGCCAGCGCTACTAGCGGGTCTACTGAGCAGTTCTTC. Its translation is CASATSGSTEQFF.

The genes are TRBV20-1 and TRBJ2-3, with D perhaps matching TRBD2 (5 bases). This CDR3 region has 14 residues. Between the trimmed V and J ends, which lost 3 bases and 1 base, there was a span of 11 bases. Germline CDR1 reads DFQATT; CDR2 reads SNEGSKA (reference sequence). CDR3 coding DNA: TGCAGTGCTAGTCTTCGGCGGGGCACAGATACGCAGTATTTT. This codes for CSASLRRGTDTQYF.

The V call is TRBV29-1, the J call TRBJ2-2; 7 nucleotides align to TRBD1. The germline gives CDR1 SQVTM, CDR2 ANQGSEA. The CDR3 totals 13 residues. Unmatched junction bases numbered 2, after V lost 4 bases and J lost 3 bases. Here the CDR3 DNA reads TGCAGCGTTGGACAGGGCGACACCGGGGAGCTGTTTTTT. This codes for CSVGQGDTGELFF.

V is TRBV7-6 and J is TRBJ1-4; the D is unclear. Germline lookup yields CDR1 SGHVS and CDR2 FNYEAQ. V lost 5 bases and J 0 bases, leaving 10 bases between the germline ends. The CDR3 runs to 15 residues. The CDR3 sequence is CASSPNGATNEKLFF. CDR3 in DNA: TGTGCCAGCAGCCCAAACGGGGCAACTAATGAAAAACTGTTTTTT. Complete variable domain (other parts from reference TRBV7-6 and TRBJ1-4): GAGVSQSPRYKVTKRGQDVALRCDPISGHVSLYWYRQALGQGPEFLTYFNYEAQQDKSGLPNDRFSAERPEGSISTLTIQRTEQRDSAMYRCASSPNGATNEKLFFGSGTQLSVL.

The chain employs TRBV7-9 and TRBJ2-5; 7 bases align to TRBD1. This CDR3 region has 15 residues. The germline V gene has CDR1 SEHNR and CDR2 FQNEAQ (reference sequence). Germline trimming cut 6 bases from V and 4 bases from J; bases unmatched to any gene: 11. CDR3 coding DNA: TGTGCCAGCAGGACAGACAGGGATTTTAGAGAGACCCAGTACTTC. It translates to CASRTDRDFRETQYF.

This chain links TRBV27 with TRBJ2-7, with a possible D match to TRBD1 (5 bases). Germline assignment: CDR1 MNHEY and CDR2 SMNVEV (reference sequence). The V gene lost 0 bases and the J gene lost 6 bases, with 18 bases spanning the gap. The CDR3 extends over 16 amino acids. This CDR3 is CASSLSSTGVVGEQYF. CDR3 nucleotides: TGTGCCAGCAGTTTATCCTCAACAGGAGTGGTGGGCGAGCAGTACTTC.

The V call is TRBV5-8, the J call TRBJ1-5, with 7 bases matching TRBD1. CDR1 and CDR2 (germline): SGHTS, YDEGEE. This CDR3 has 15 residues. Trimming took 4 bases from V and 5 from J; bases not matched to a gene: 9. The chain's CDR3 is CASSLGDSLYQPQHF. The CDR3, as DNA: TGTGCCAGCAGCCTCGGGGACAGTCTATATCAGCCCCAGCATTTT.

This clone was seen once. The gene calls are TRBV28 and TRBJ1-1; maybe TRBD1 (6 bases). Per the germline V gene, CDR1 is MDHEN and CDR2 is SYDVKM. This CDR3 spans 14 amino acids. Between the trimmed V and J ends, which lost 3 bases and 4 bases, there was a span of 12 bases. The CDR3 coding sequence is TGTGCCAGCAGTTTCCCCACAGGGACCACTGAAGCTTTCTTT. Protein product: CASSFPTGTTEAFF.